This T cell receptor beta chain was sequenced for a study of blood T cell repertoires in COVID-19. Libraries were prepared by immunoSEQ multiplex PCR; TCRdb keeps only in-frame clonotypes and omits some of them. The repertoire has more than 70,000 clones, around three quarters of them found once; the top ten carry approximately 10%. This clone appeared a few times. Germline V gives CDR1 SGHRS, CDR2 YFSETQ. J lost 5 bases, V lost 4 bases, and 6 bases had no gene match. This CDR3 is built from 15 residues. This TCR was sampled from a woman aged 65 to 85 with acute or convalescent COVID-19. The sequenced sample consisted of peripheral blood. The genes are TRBV5-1 and TRBJ2-3, with 11 bases identical to TRBD1. The CDR3 sequence: CASSPGQGDIDTQYF. In DNA, the CDR3 is TGCGCCAGCAGCCCGGGACAGGGGGATATAGATACGCAGTATTTT.